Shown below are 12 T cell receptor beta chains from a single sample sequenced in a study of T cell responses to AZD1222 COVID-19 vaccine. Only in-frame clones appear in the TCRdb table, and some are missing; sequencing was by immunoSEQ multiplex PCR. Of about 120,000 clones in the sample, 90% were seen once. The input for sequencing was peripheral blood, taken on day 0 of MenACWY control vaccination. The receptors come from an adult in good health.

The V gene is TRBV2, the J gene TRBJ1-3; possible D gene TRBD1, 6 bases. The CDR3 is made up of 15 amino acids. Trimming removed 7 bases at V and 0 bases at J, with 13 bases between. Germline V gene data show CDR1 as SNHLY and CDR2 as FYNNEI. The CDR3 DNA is TGTGCCAGCAACCCCGCCAGGGGCTCTGGAAACACCATATATTTT. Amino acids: CASNPARGSGNTIYF.

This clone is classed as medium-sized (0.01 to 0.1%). In DNA form, the CDR3 reads TGTGCCAGCAGTGATAGTGCGGCGGCGAACACCGGGGAGCTGTTTTTT. This gives the protein CASSDSAAANTGELFF. This rearrangement joins TRBV6-4 to TRBJ2-2; no clear D. Trimming cost V 3 bases and J 0 bases, with 11 bases left between them. Germline V CDR1 and CDR2: MRHNA, SNTAGT. CDR3 length equals 16 residues.

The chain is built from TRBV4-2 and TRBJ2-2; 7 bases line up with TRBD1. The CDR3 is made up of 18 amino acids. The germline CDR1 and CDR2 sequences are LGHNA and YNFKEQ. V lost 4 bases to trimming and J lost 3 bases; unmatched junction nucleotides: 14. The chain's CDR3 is CASSLRIIIGTDTGELFF. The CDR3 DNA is TGTGCCAGCAGCCTTAGAATAATTATCGGGACAGACACCGGGGAGCTGTTTTTT.

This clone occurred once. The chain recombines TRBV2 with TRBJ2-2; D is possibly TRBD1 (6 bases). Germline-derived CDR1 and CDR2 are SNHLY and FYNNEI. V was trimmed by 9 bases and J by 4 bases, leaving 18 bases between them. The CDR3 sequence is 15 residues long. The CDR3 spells CARGGAGVATGELFF. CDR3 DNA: TGTGCCAGAGGGGGTGCAGGGGTAGCCACCGGGGAGCTGTTTTTT.

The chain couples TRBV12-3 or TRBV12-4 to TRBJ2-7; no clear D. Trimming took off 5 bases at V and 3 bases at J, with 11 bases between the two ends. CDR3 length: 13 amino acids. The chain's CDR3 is CASSRHGNYEQYF. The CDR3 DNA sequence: TGTGCCAGCAGTCGGCATGGGAACTACGAGCAGTACTTC.

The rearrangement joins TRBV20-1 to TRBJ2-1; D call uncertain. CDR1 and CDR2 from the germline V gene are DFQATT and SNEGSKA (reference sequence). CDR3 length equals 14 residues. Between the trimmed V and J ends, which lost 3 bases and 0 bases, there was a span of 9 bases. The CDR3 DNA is TGCAGTGCTAGTCGTCAGAGCTCCTACAATGAGCAGTTCTTC. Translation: CSASRQSSYNEQFF.

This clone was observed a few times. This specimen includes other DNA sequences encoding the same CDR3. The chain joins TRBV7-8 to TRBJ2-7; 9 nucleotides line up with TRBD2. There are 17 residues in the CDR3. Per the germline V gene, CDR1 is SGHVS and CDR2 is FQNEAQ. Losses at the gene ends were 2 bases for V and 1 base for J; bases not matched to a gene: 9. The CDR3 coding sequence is TGTGCCAGCAGCTTATTCGGGGCGGGGGGGGTGTCCTACGAGCAGTACGTC. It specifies CASSLFGAGGVSYEQYV.

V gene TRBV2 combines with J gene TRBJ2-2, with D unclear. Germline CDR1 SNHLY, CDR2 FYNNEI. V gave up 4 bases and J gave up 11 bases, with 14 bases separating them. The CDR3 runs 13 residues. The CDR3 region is CASSVSDRTELFF. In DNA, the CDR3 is TGTGCCAGCAGTGTATCAGACCGGACCGAGCTGTTTTTT.

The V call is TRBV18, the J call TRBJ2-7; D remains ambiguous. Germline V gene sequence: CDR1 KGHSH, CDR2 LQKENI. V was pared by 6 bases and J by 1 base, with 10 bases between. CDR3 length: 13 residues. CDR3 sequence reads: CASSAGFSYEQYV. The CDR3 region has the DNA TGTGCCAGCTCCGCCGGGTTTTCCTACGAGCAGTACGTC.

CDR3 nucleotide sequence: TGTGCCAGCAGCTTACGACGGAATGAAGCTTTCTTT. It encodes CASSLRRNEAFF. The V gene is TRBV5-6, the J gene TRBJ1-1; D gene uncertain. The V gene lost 2 bases and the J gene lost 7 bases, with 9 bases spanning the gap. The CDR3 is 12 residues long. Per the germline V gene, CDR1 is SGHDT and CDR2 is YYEEEE.

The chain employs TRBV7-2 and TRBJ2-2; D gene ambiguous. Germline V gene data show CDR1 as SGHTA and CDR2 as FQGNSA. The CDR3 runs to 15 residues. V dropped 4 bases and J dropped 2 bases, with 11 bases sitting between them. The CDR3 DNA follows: TGTGCCAGCAGCTCGGACCCAACAAACACCGGGGAGCTGTTTTTT. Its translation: CASSSDPTNTGELFF.

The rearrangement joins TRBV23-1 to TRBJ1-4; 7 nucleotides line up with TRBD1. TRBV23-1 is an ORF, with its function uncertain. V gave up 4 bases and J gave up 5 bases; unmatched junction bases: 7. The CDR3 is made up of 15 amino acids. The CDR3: CASSLGGQCNEKLFF. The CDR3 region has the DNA TGCGCCAGCAGTCTAGGGGGACAGTGCAATGAAAAACTGTTTTTT.